This T cell receptor (beta chain) came from a study of molecular identifiers for immune sequencing clone quantification. One entry per CDR3 protein, called by TCRdb with MiXCR from the PCR reads. Found here are hundreds of thousands of distinct CDR3 sequences, 25% of them singletons; the top ten hold about 0.81%. The CDR3 consists of 12 residues. V lost 3 bases, J lost 4 bases, and 6 bases lay in between. Germline CDR1 is MNHEY and CDR2 is SMNVEV (reference sequence). The receptor was derived from a human donor in good health. Some libraries in this study had Jurkat cell RNA spiked in. Sequencing was done on a sample of naive CD8+ T cells from blood, with Jurkat cell RNA spiked in. Noted subset: FACS-sorted CD8+CD4-CCR7+CD45RA+ naive T cells. The gene calls are TRBV27 and TRBJ1-1; no clear D. The DNA of the CDR3 is TGTGCCAGCAGTTTTTTTGGCACTGAAGCTTTCTTT. Amino acids: CASSFFGTEAFF.